This T cell receptor (beta chain) was documented in a study of glioma-infiltrating T cells after dendritic cell vaccination. The wider study: Samples are from glioblastoma patients in Phase I and II dendritic cell vaccine trials.

CDR3 length equals 14 residues. Per germline, CDR1 LNHDA and CDR2 SQIVND (reference sequence). V was trimmed by 3 bases and J by 2 bases, leaving 9 bases between them. Assay: immunoSEQ multiplex PCR; the TCRdb copy retains only in-frame clones and omits some. The sample holds more than 100,000 clones; roughly 79% are singletons and the top ten take approximately 12%. This clone turned up a few times. The antigen remains undetermined. Overall study results and limits: Higher pretreatment TIL content predicted longer progression-free time and survival.

This specimen was blood, taken before dendritic cell vaccination. The rearrangement links TRBV19 to TRBJ2-3; D perhaps matches TRBD1 (5 bases). This TCR was sampled from a human donor with glioblastoma. Written as DNA, the CDR3 is TGTGCCAGTAGTATTGGGGCGGACACAGATACGCAGTATTTT. Amino acids: CASSIGADTDTQYF.